This entry lists 21 T cell receptor beta chains sequenced from one sample in a study of shared clonotypes between healthy human individuals. Method: immunoSEQ multiplex PCR; TCRdb's copy keeps in-frame clones and lacks some. The repertoire holds 2.3 million or so clones, with 85% to 95% as singletons. The sequencing sample was made of naive CD4+ T cells from PBMCs. Subset: CD45RA+ positively selected. These TCRs come from a man aged 18 to 30 in good health. Some clones in this sample may be carry-over from other donors' samples.

The chain couples TRBV5-6 to TRBJ2-3, with TRBD1 matching over 8 bases. This CDR3 contains 14 residues. Germline CDR1 and CDR2: SGHDT and YYEEEE. V lost 4 bases and J lost 3; bases outside the gene matches: 4. The CDR3 DNA is TGTGCCAGCAGCGAAGGGACAGGAACAGATACGCAGTATTTT. As protein: CASSEGTGTDTQYF.

The gene calls are TRBV18 and TRBJ2-7; D gene ambiguous. The germline CDR1 and CDR2 sequences are KGHSH and LQKENI. Trimming took 2 bases from V and 1 from J, leaving 9 bases between them. This CDR3 is built from 14 residues. Here the CDR3 reads CASSPDASSYEQYF. CDR3 sequence (DNA): TGTGCCAGCTCACCAGACGCCTCATCCTACGAGCAGTACTTC.

This sequence joins TRBV2 and TRBJ1-3, with TRBD1 matching 7 bases. The CDR3 extends over 14 amino acids. With 5 bases clipped from V and 1 base from J, the junction kept 2 bases outside the gene matches. Germline values: CDR1 SNHLY, CDR2 FYNNEI. This chain's CDR3 is CASSPGGSGNTIYF. In DNA, the CDR3 is TGTGCCAGCAGTCCAGGGGGGTCTGGAAACACCATATATTTT.

The genes are TRBV29-1 and TRBJ2-5; a weak D match, TRBD2 (6 bases). Deletions cut 4 bases from V and 4 bases from J, with 22 bases between. Per germline, CDR1 SQVTM and CDR2 ANQGSEA. The CDR3 covers 16 residues. Here the CDR3 reads CSVAASIRLDGETQYF. CDR3 DNA: TGCAGCGTTGCGGCGTCGATTCGACTAGACGGAGAGACCCAGTACTTC.

The V and J genes are TRBV18 and TRBJ1-5; possible D gene TRBD1, 5 bases. Germline V gene lookup returns CDR1 KGHSH and CDR2 LQKENI. The V end lost 2 bases, the J end lost 0 bases, and 23 bases lay between the germline ends. This CDR3 comprises 20 residues. CDR3 DNA sequence: TGTGCCAGCTCACCATTCGCCAGGGCAGGAGTGGCTTATAGCAATCAGCCCCAGCATTTT. This translates into CASSPFARAGVAYSNQPQHF.

V is TRBV28 and J is TRBJ1-5, with a weak D call TRBD1 (5 bases). The germline gives CDR1 MDHEN, CDR2 SYDVKM. V lost 3 bases and J lost 3, with 12 bases in between. The CDR3 runs 15 residues. The CDR3 bases are TGTGCCAGCAGTTTCTCAGGGACCCCCAATCAGCCCCAGCATTTT. It yields the protein CASSFSGTPNQPQHF.

The chain joins TRBV12-5 to TRBJ2-3; the D is unclear. The length of the CDR3 is 16 residues. V was trimmed by 2 bases and J by 2 bases, leaving 14 bases between them. Germline values: CDR1 LGHNT, CDR2 FRNRAP. The CDR3 here is CASGLSARPNTDTQYF. As DNA, the CDR3 is TGTGCTAGTGGTTTGTCGGCTCGGCCTAACACAGATACGCAGTATTTT.

The chain combines TRBV21-1 with TRBJ2-3; the table's D call of TRBD2 was not tested on the DNA. TRBV21-1 is shown as a pseudogene. This CDR3 region has 19 residues. The CDR3 coding sequence is TGTGCCAGCAGCCGAAGGCGGGGACTAGCGGGAATCGTCACAGATACGCAGTATTTT. It is translated as CASSRRRGLAGIVTDTQYF.

V is TRBV7-2 and J is TRBJ1-1, with a tentative D call TRBD1 (6 bases). V was pared by 2 bases and J by 0 bases, with 13 bases between. Germline V lookup: CDR1 SGHTA, CDR2 FQGNSA. The CDR3 contains 16 residues. The CDR3 loop is CASSLTQGFMNTEAFF. In nucleotides, the CDR3 is TGTGCCAGCAGCTTAACACAGGGTTTTATGAACACTGAAGCTTTCTTT.

The chain uses TRBV7-9 and TRBJ2-7; D is perhaps TRBD2 (5 bases). Germline V lookup: CDR1 SEHNR, CDR2 FQNEAQ (reference sequence). The CDR3 consists of 14 residues. The germline V and J ends were trimmed by 0 bases and 3 bases, with 9 bases remaining between them. Here the CDR3 reads CASSLAVTSYEQYF. In DNA form, the CDR3 reads TGTGCCAGCAGCTTAGCGGTAACTAGCTACGAGCAGTACTTC.

The genes are TRBV20-1 and TRBJ1-6; D call uncertain. V dropped 4 bases and J dropped 7 bases, with 5 bases sitting between them. The germline V gene has CDR1 DFQATT and CDR2 SNEGSKA (reference sequence). This CDR3 spans 11 amino acids. In DNA form, the CDR3 reads TGCAGTGCTACATGGAATTCACCCCTCCACTTT. Its translation: CSATWNSPLHF.

As for this clone: Mismatch with germline at one junction end may stem from a read error. The rearrangement joins TRBV6-1 to TRBJ2-7; 8 bases align to TRBD1. The CDR3 loop spans 11 amino acids. The germline CDR1 and CDR2 sequences are MNHNS and SASEGT. The CDR3 nucleotides read TGTGCCAGCAGTGAAGGCGGACAGGGAGGCTTC. Its translation is CASSEGGQGGF.

The genes are TRBV29-1 and TRBJ2-5; D is ambiguous. The CDR3 is 12 amino acids. The V and J ends lost 7 bases and 5 bases respectively, with 14 bases between them. From germline, CDR1 is SQVTM and CDR2 ANQGSEA. CDR3 DNA: TGCAGCGGTCAAGGGCGACGGGAGACCCAGTACTTC. Its translation is CSGQGRRETQYF.

The table lists this clone with a count of one. The chain joins TRBV2 to TRBJ1-6; the D is unclear. This CDR3 is 14 amino acids long. Germline loops: CDR1 SNHLY, CDR2 FYNNEI. V shed 4 bases and J shed 6 bases, with 10 bases lying between them. CDR3: CASSAAPGNSPLHF. The CDR3 nucleotides read TGTGCCAGCAGTGCGGCTCCCGGTAATTCACCCCTCCACTTT.

J is TRBJ2-7 and V is TRBV11-2; 8 nucleotides align to TRBD2. The CDR3 sequence is 15 residues long. With 1 base clipped from V and 1 base from J, the junction kept 3 bases outside the gene matches. Germline-derived CDR1 and CDR2 are SGHAT and FQNNGV. DNA for the CDR3: TGTGCCAGCAGCTTAGGACTAGCGTATTCCTACGAGCAGTACTTC. Its translation is CASSLGLAYSYEQYF.

The CDR3 loop reads CASSDAHEQFF. The CDR3 DNA reads TGTGCCAGCAGTGATGCGCATGAGCAGTTCTTC. The chain has TRBV6-1 and TRBJ2-1; D unresolved. Per the germline V gene, CDR1 is MNHNS and CDR2 is SASEGT. Trimming shortened V by 3 bases and J by 8 bases, and 5 bases separated the two germline ends. The CDR3 extends over 11 amino acids.

This chain connects TRBV28 to TRBJ2-7; TRBD1 matches 7 bases. The CDR3 runs 15 residues. Germline-derived CDR1 and CDR2 are MDHEN and SYDVKM. The J segment lost 4 bases and the V segment lost 4 bases, leaving 10 bases of the junction unmatched. The CDR3 loop is CASSSQGPLGYEQYF. In DNA form, the CDR3 reads TGTGCCAGCAGTTCACAGGGGCCTCTCGGGTACGAGCAGTACTTC. Supplemented by reference TRBV28 and TRBJ2-7, the full variable domain reads DVKVTQSSRYLVKRTGEKVFLECVQDMDHENMFWYRQDPGLGLRLIYFSYDVKMKEKGDIPEGYSVSREKKERFSLILESASTNQTSMYLCASSSQGPLGYEQYFGPGTRLTVT.

With respect to this clone: This specimen includes other DNA sequences encoding the same CDR3. In DNA form, the CDR3 reads TGTGCCAGCAGCTTACCCAATCAGCCCCAGCATTTT. Amino acid sequence: CASSLPNQPQHF. The chain recombines TRBV7-9 with TRBJ1-5; D call uncertain. Deletions cut 2 bases from V and 3 bases from J, with 2 bases between. This CDR3 has 12 residues. Per germline, CDR1 SEHNR and CDR2 FQNEAQ (reference sequence).

This clone was seen once. V is TRBV2 and J is TRBJ2-5; 10 bases agree with TRBD1. After removal of 6 bases from V and 5 bases from J, the junction contained 12 bases not matched to a gene. CDR3 size: 16 residues. Germline CDR1 and CDR2: SNHLY and FYNNEI. In nucleotides, the CDR3 is TGTGCCAGCAGCATACCGGGACAGGGGTCCTTGGAGACCCAGTACTTC. It translates to CASSIPGQGSLETQYF. The whole variable domain, remainder taken from reference TRBV2 and TRBJ2-5, is EPEVTQTPSHQVTQMGQEVILRCVPISNHLYFYWYRQILGQKVEFLVSFYNNEISEKSEIFDDQFSVERPDGSNFTLKIRSTKLEDSAMYFCASSIPGQGSLETQYFGPGTRLLVL.

This chain connects TRBV5-1 to TRBJ2-1; D may be TRBD2 (5 bases). In germline, CDR1 is SGHRS, CDR2 YFSETQ. CDR3 size: 16 residues. Deletions cut 3 bases from V and 7 bases from J, with 20 bases between. DNA for the CDR3: TGCGCCAGCAGCTCGGGCGGCGGCCACACGGGGAATGAGCAGTTCTTC. As protein: CASSSGGGHTGNEQFF.

V and J are TRBV5-6 and TRBJ2-2; TRBD1 might be the D (5 bases). This CDR3 is 16 amino acids long. Germline lookup yields CDR1 SGHDT and CDR2 YYEEEE. The V end lost 0 bases, the J end lost 1 base, and 10 bases lay between the germline ends. The chain's CDR3 is CASSLAGSVNTGELFF. As DNA, the CDR3 is TGTGCCAGCAGCTTGGCAGGGTCAGTGAACACCGGGGAGCTGTTTTTT.